This TCR beta chain was identified during a study of tumor-infiltrating lymphocytes in oesophageal squamous cell carcinoma. Deletions cut 7 bases from V and 0 bases from J, with 7 bases between. This CDR3 comprises 13 residues. Germline V gene sequence: CDR1 MNHNS, CDR2 SASEGT. TCRdb ran MiXCR on the PCR reads and lists one entry per CDR3 protein. The repertoire consists of some 17,000 distinct CDR3 sequences, with about 50% occurring once and the leading ten covering less than 45%. This sequence joins TRBV6-1 and TRBJ2-1; no clear D. The sample comprised normal esophageal tissue next to the tumor. This receptor was obtained from a female donor with esophageal squamous cell carcinoma. CDR3 in amino acids: CASNPSSYNEQFF. In DNA form, the CDR3 reads TGTGCCAGCAACCCGAGCTCCTACAATGAGCAGTTCTTC.